This passage covers 5 T cell receptor beta chains from one sample sequenced in a study of metastatic and nonmetastatic thyroid tumors. Patients underwent thyroid surgery, and none had received any treatment before it. TCRdb re-called the PCR reads via MiXCR. The sample lists about 26,000 clones, around 24% occurring once. The sequenced sample consisted of blood. All receptors come from a female donor with papillary thyroid cancer or a benign thyroid nodule (not recorded which). Some clones in this sample may be carry-over from other donors' samples.

This clone was observed a few times. The V and J genes are TRBV15 and TRBJ2-4; 13 nucleotides line up with TRBD2. The V gene end was trimmed by 4 bases and the J gene end by 0 bases; junction bases not matched to a gene: 12. This CDR3 is 20 amino acids long. In germline, CDR1 is LNHNV, CDR2 YYDKDF (reference sequence). This CDR3 reads CATSTLGGLAGTIAKNIQYF. In DNA form, the CDR3 reads TGTGCCACCAGCACCCTAGGGGGACTAGCGGGAACTATAGCCAAAAACATTCAGTACTTC.

In this sample, this clone is medium-sized. This chain joins TRBV19 and TRBJ2-7; D possibly corresponds to TRBD2 (5 bases). With 3 bases removed from V and 3 bases from J, the gap between germline ends came to 12 bases. CDR3 length: 14 amino acids. Germline V CDR1 and CDR2: LNHDA, SQIVND (reference sequence). The CDR3 loop is CASSMAGFGYEQYF. DNA for the CDR3: TGTGCCAGTAGTATGGCGGGCTTTGGCTACGAGCAGTACTTC. The full variable domain, rest sourced from reference TRBV19 and TRBJ2-7, is DGGITQSPKYLFRKEGQNVTLSCEQNLNHDAMYWYRQDPGQGLRLIYYSQIVNDFQKGDIAEGYSVSREKKESFPLTVTSAQKNPTAFYLCASSMAGFGYEQYFGPGTRLTVT.

This clone came up a few times. The J gene is TRBJ2-7, the V gene TRBV20-1; D tentatively reads TRBD1 or TRBD2 (5 bases each). CDR3 length: 15 residues. V gave up 0 bases and J gave up 2 bases, with 14 bases separating them. The germline V gene has CDR1 DFQATT and CDR2 SNEGSKA (reference sequence). Written as DNA, the CDR3 is TGCAGTGCTAGAGATCTAGAGGGGCAGGCCTACGAGCAGTACTTC. Protein: CSARDLEGQAYEQYF.

This clone is medium-sized by share. The rearrangement joins TRBV30 to TRBJ1-5; D is possibly TRBD1 (5 bases). CDR1 is GTSNPN and CDR2 is SVGIG in the germline V gene (reference sequence). The V end lost 1 base, the J end lost 3 bases, and 16 bases lay between the germline ends. The CDR3 loop spans 16 amino acids. CDR3 protein: CAWSAGGWQYNQPQHF. CDR3 in DNA: TGTGCCTGGAGTGCCGGGGGGTGGCAGTACAATCAGCCCCAGCATTTT.

The chain has TRBV28 and TRBJ2-2; D may be TRBD1 or TRBD2 (6 bases each). V gave up 7 bases and J gave up 7 bases, with 16 bases separating them. This CDR3 has 14 amino acids. Germline assignment: CDR1 MDHEN and CDR2 SYDVKM. The CDR3 reads CASILTGANGELFF. CDR3 coding DNA: TGTGCCAGCATTCTGACGGGGGCTAACGGGGAGCTGTTTTTT.